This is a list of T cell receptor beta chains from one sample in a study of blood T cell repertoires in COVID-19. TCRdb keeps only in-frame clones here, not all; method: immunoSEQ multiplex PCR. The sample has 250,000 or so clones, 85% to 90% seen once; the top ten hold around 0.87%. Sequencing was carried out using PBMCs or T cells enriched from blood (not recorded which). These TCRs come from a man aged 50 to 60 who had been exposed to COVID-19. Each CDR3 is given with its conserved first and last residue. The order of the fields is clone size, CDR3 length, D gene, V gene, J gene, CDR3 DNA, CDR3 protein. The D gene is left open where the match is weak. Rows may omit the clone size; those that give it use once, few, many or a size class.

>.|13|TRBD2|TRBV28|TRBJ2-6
TGTGCCAGCAGCCTAGCGGGATCCAACGTCCTGACTTTC
CASSLAGSNVLTF
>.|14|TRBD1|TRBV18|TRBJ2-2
TGTGCCAGCTCACGGCAGGGGGAAACCGGGGAGCTGTTTTTT
CASSRQGETGELFF
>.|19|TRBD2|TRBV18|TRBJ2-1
TGTGCCAGCTCACCCGGGCCACCTGAAAGGCGGGGGAGCTACAATGAGCAGTTCTTC
CASSPGPPERRGSYNEQFF
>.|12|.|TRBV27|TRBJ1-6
TGTGCCAGCAGTTACAGGGATTCACCCCTCCACTTT
CASSYRDSPLHF
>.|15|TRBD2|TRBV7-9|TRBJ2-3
TGTGCCAGCAGCTTAGTCGCGGGGGGCACAGATACGCAGTATTTT
CASSLVAGGTDTQYF
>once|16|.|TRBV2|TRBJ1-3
TGTGCCAGCAGTGATACACAGGCTTTCTCTGGAAACACCATATATTTT
CASSDTQAFSGNTIYF
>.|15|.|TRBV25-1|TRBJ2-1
TGTGCCAGCAGTGATAGGTGGGACTGGGGAGGCGAGCAGTTCTTC
CASSDRWDWGGEQFF
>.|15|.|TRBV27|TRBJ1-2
TGTGCCAGCAGTTCAGACAGGATGGGCTCTTTTGGCTACACCTTC
CASSSDRMGSFGYTF
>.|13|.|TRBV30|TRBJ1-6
TGTGCCTGGATGGGGCAGGGAAGTTCACCCCTCCACTTT
CAWMGQGSSPLHF
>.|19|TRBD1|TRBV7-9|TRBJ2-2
TGTGCCAGCAGCAATTCAAGGACAGGGGGAATTCTAGTCGCCGGGGAGCTGTTTTTT
CASSNSRTGGILVAGELFF
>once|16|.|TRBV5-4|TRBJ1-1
TGTGCCAGCAGCTTGGATCCTCAGGGGTCGGACACTGAAGCTTTCTTT
CASSLDPQGSDTEAFF
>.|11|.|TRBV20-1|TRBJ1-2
TGCAGTGCTAGTAAGGGGAACGGCTACACCTTC
CSASKGNGYTF
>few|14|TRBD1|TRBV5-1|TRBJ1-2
TGCGCCAGCAGCCTGGACAGGATGGGAGGGGGCTACACCTTC
CASSLDRMGGGYTF
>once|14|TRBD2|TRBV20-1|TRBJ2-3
TGCAGTGCTAGTAGAGCGGGAGTGTCAGATACGCAGTATTTT
CSASRAGVSDTQYF
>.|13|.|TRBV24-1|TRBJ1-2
TGTGCCACCAGTGATGGGCACAACTATGGCTACACCTTC
CATSDGHNYGYTF
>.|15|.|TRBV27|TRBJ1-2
TGTGCCAGCAGTTCCCTACCGACAGATGGAAATGGCTACACCTTC
CASSSLPTDGNGYTF
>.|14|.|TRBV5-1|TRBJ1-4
TGCGCCAGCAGTAATCGACAGGCTAATGAAAAACTGTTTTTT
CASSNRQANEKLFF
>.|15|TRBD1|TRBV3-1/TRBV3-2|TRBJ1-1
TGTGCCAGCAGCCAAGGTTGGACAGGGGGAACTGAAGCTTTCTTT
CASSQGWTGGTEAFF
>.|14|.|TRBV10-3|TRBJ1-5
TGTGCCATCAGGGACGGGGTTAGCAATCAGCCCCAGCATTTT
CAIRDGVSNQPQHF
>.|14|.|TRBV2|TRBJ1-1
TGTGCCAGCAGGGTACAAGGAGAGAACACTGAAGCTTTCTTT
CASRVQGENTEAFF
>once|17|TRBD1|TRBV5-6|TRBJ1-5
TGTGCCAGCAGCTCCCGAGGGCTTAACAGGGGGAATCAGCCCCAGCATTTT
CASSSRGLNRGNQPQHF
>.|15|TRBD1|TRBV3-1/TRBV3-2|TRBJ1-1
TGTGCCAGCAGCCCTTCAGCCCCAGGGGGCACTGAAGCTTTCTTT
CASSPSAPGGTEAFF
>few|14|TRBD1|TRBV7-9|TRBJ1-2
TGTGCCAGCAGCTTGGGACAGGGGAACGATGGCTACACCTTC
CASSLGQGNDGYTF
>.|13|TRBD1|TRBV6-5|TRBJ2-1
TGTGCCAGCAATAGACAGGGGGCGCTTGAGCAGTTCTTC
CASNRQGALEQFF
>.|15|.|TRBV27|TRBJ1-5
TGTGCCAGCAGTCCAGGGTCGCAGAAGAATCAGCCCCAGCATTTT
CASSPGSQKNQPQHF
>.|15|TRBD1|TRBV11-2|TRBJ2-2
TGTGCCAGCAGCCCCTGGGACAGGCTCACCGGGGAGCTGTTTTTT
CASSPWDRLTGELFF
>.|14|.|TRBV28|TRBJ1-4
TGTGCCAGCAGTTTGTCAGGGCACGACGGAAAACTGTTTTTT
CASSLSGHDGKLFF
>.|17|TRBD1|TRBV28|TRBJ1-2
TGTGCCAGCAGTTTATGGGGGGCGACAGGGCAAAGCTATGGCTACACCTTC
CASSLWGATGQSYGYTF
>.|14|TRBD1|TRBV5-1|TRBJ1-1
TGCGCCAGCACCTCGGGACAGGGGGCTGGTGAAGCTTTCTTT
CASTSGQGAGEAFF
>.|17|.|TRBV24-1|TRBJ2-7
TGTGCCACCAGTGACCCCCCTGCGGACTTCCTACCCTACGAGCAGTACTTC
CATSDPPADFLPYEQYF
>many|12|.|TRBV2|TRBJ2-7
TGTGCCAGCAGTCAGGACTACTACGAGCAGTACTTC
CASSQDYYEQYF
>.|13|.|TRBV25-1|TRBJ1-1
TGTGCCAGCATTAGGACGGAGGGCACTGAAGCTTTCTTT
CASIRTEGTEAFF
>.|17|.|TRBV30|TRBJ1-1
TGTGCCTGGAGTGTACGGAGGGGCGCGTCTGCGAACACTGAAGCTTTCTTT
CAWSVRRGASANTEAFF
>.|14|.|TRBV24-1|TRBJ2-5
TGTGCCACCAGTGATTTGAACAGTAGAGAGACCCAGTACTTC
CATSDLNSRETQYF
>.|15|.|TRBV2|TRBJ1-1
TGTGCCAGCAGAAGACAGGTTACGGTGAACACTGAAGCTTTCTTT
CASRRQVTVNTEAFF
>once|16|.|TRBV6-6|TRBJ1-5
TGTGCCAGCAGTTACGGACCGGGAGGTAGCAATCAGCCCCAGCATTTT
CASSYGPGGSNQPQHF
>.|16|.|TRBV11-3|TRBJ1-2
TGTGCCAGCAGCTTCGAGAGCGGGGGGGCGGTGTTTGGCTACACCTTC
CASSFESGGAVFGYTF
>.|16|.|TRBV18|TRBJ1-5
TGTGCCAGCTCCTCCGGGAGAGGAGATAGCAATCAGCCCCAGCATTTT
CASSSGRGDSNQPQHF
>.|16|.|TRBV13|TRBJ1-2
TGTGCCAGCAGCTTAATATTGGTAGGAGGGGCTTATGGCTACACCTTC
CASSLILVGGAYGYTF
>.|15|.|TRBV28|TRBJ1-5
TGTGCCAGCAGGCGGTCCGTATTTACCAATCAGCCCCAGCATTTT
CASRRSVFTNQPQHF
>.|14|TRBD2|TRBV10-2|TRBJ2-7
TGCGCCAGCAGTGAGTCGGGGGGACTAGCGGGGCCATACTTC
CASSESGGLAGPYF
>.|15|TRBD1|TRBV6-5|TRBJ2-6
TGTGCCAGCAGCTACGACAGGGCTGGGGCCAACGTCCTGACTTTC
CASSYDRAGANVLTF
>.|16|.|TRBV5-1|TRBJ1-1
TGCGCCAGCAGCTTGGGGATTAGGTCCAGGGGCACTGAAGCTTTCTTT
CASSLGIRSRGTEAFF
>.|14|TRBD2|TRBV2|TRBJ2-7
TGTGCCAGCAGCCGACTAGCGGGGGAGGGCGAGCAGTACTTC
CASSRLAGEGEQYF
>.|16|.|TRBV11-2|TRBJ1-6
TGTGCCAGCAGCTTAGATCGGGTTTCCTATAATTCACCCCTCCACTTT
CASSLDRVSYNSPLHF
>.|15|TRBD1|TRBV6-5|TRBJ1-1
TGTGCCAGCCGCACCTACCGACAGGGGGACACTGAAGCTTTCTTT
CASRTYRQGDTEAFF
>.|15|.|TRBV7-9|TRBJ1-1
TGTGCCAGCAGCTTAGGGGACACGGGAAACACTGAAGCTTTCTTT
CASSLGDTGNTEAFF
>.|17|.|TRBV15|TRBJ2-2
TGTGCCACCAGCAAAGACCCCGGGGGGCGCCCCCCCGGGGAGCTGTTTTTT
CATSKDPGGRPPGELFF
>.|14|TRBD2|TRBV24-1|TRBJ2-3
TGTGCCACCAGTTGGAGCGGGGTTACAGATACGCAGTATTTT
CATSWSGVTDTQYF
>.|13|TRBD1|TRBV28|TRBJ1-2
TGTGCCAGCAGTTTTGACAGGGACTATGGCTACACCTTC
CASSFDRDYGYTF
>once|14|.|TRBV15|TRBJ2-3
TGTGCCACCAGCTACGGGAGCCCCACAGATACGCAGTATTTT
CATSYGSPTDTQYF